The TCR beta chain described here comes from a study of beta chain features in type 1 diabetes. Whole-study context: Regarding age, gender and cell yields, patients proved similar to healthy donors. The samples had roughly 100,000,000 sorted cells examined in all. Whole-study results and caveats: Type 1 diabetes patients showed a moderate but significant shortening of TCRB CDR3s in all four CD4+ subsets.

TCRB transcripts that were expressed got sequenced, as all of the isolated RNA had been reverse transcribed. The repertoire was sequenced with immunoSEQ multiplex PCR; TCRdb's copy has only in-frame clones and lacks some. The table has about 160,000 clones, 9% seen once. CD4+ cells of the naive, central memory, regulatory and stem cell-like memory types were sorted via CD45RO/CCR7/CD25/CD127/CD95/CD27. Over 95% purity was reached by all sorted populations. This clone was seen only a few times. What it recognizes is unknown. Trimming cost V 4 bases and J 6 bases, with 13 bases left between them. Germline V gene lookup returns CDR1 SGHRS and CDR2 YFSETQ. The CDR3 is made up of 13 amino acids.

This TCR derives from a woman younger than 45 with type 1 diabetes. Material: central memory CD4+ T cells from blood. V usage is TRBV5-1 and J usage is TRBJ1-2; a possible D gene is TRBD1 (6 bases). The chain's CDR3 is CASSPRGIDGYTF. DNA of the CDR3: TGCGCCAGCAGCCCCAGGGGAATCGATGGCTACACCTTC.